Each of the 27 T cell receptor beta chains below was sequenced from the same sample in a study of blood T cells in healthy people across ages. The second PCR ran roughly 6 to 11 cycles with a sample-barcoded 5' primer and J-beta primers. TCRdb re-called the 5' RACE reads through MiXCR, storing one row per CDR3 protein. Among just over 800,000 distinct CDR3 sequences, 55% to 65% were seen once, and the ten largest hold around a quarter. Sequencing used blood. These receptors all come from a man aged 25-45 years in good health.

The CDR3 is CASSYYEGMDGYTF. DNA for the CDR3: TGTGCCAGCAGTTACTACGAGGGAATGGATGGCTACACCTTC. The rearrangement joins TRBV6-2 or TRBV6-3 to TRBJ1-2; D is unresolved. CDR1 and CDR2 from the germline V gene are MNHEY and SVGEGT. This CDR3 has 14 amino acids. V was clipped by 1 base and J by 6 bases, with 12 bases between them.

The CDR3 region is CSASDILYEQYF. The CDR3 coding sequence is TGCAGTGCCTCTGACATTCTCTACGAGCAGTACTTC. The chain combines TRBV20-1 with TRBJ2-4, with unresolved D. The tail of the sequence fits TRBJ2-7 better, so the J call may be wrong. Per the germline V gene, CDR1 is DFQATT and CDR2 is SNEGSKA (reference sequence). CDR3 length equals 12 residues.

This sequence joins TRBV7-8 and TRBJ2-1, with D tentatively TRBD1 (5 bases). V was pared by 5 bases and J by 7 bases, with 15 bases between. The CDR3 consists of 14 residues. The germline gives CDR1 SGHVS, CDR2 FQNEAQ. The DNA for the CDR3 is TGTGCCAGCAGCCTAGGGGCAGGGAATAATGAGCAGTTCTTC. As protein: CASSLGAGNNEQFF.

Only a few counts were recorded for this clonotype. This sequence joins TRBV5-1 and TRBJ2-5; D may be TRBD2 (5 bases). The DNA end is a closer match to TRBJ2-7, so the J assignment may be wrong. Per germline, CDR1 SGHRS and CDR2 YFSETQ. This CDR3 has 13 residues. The CDR3 DNA is TGCGCCAGCAGCCGGGAACTCACCTACGAGCAGTACTTC. This codes for CASSRELTYEQYF.

This clonotype has more than one count but fewer than ten. V usage is TRBV6-2 or TRBV6-3 and J usage is TRBJ2-5; 8 bases fit TRBD1. The CDR3 covers 15 residues. CDR1 is MNHEY, CDR2 SVGEGT, per germline. The trim removed 6 bases at V and 5 bases at J, leaving 11 bases unmatched. The CDR3 here is CASSSFLRGLETQYF. The DNA of the CDR3 is TGTGCCAGCAGCTCCTTCCTCAGGGGGCTTGAGACCCAGTACTTC.

V is TRBV29-1 and J is TRBJ2-5; D uncertain. Germline V CDR1 and CDR2: SQVTM, ANQGSEA. V dropped 2 bases and J dropped 4 bases, with 11 bases sitting between them. The CDR3 length is 13 residues. The CDR3 bases are TGCAGCGTTGAAACCCTCCCAGGAGAGACCCAGTACTTC. It encodes CSVETLPGETQYF.

The chain's CDR3 is CASDDGGGLDTQYF. The DNA of the CDR3 is TGTGCCAGCGACGATGGGGGGGGATTAGATACGCAGTATTTT. The chain links TRBV2 to TRBJ2-3; 7 bases are a match to TRBD2. The CDR3 runs 14 residues. Germline V lookup: CDR1 SNHLY, CDR2 FYNNEI. V was pared by 8 bases and J by 5 bases, with 10 bases of the junction left unmatched. Filled out from reference TRBV2 and TRBJ2-3, the complete variable domain reads EPEVTQTPSHQVTQMGQEVILRCVPISNHLYFYWYRQILGQKVEFLVSFYNNEISEKSEIFDDQFSVERPDGSNFTLKIRSTKLEDSAMYFCASDDGGGLDTQYFGPGTRLTVL.

V and J are TRBV4-3 and TRBJ2-1, with 10 bases fitting TRBD2. In germline, CDR1 is LGHNA, CDR2 YSLEER. The CDR3 has 15 amino acids. Germline trimming cut 2 bases from V and 9 bases from J; bases unmatched to any gene: 7. The CDR3 DNA follows: TGCGCCAGCAGCCAAATGAGCGGGGGGGCCTGTGAGCAGTTCTTC. It encodes CASSQMSGGACEQFF.

V is TRBV6-2 or TRBV6-3 and J is TRBJ1-1; TRBD1 matches 9 bases. Losses at the gene ends were 6 bases for V and 4 bases for J; bases not matched to a gene: 18. Germline V CDR1 and CDR2: MNHEY, SVGEGT. The CDR3 loop spans 18 amino acids. The CDR3 sequence: CASSFGPGTGKRGTEAFF. As DNA, the CDR3 is TGTGCCAGCAGCTTTGGACCCGGGACAGGGAAAAGGGGCACTGAAGCTTTCTTT.

The chain has TRBV11-3 and TRBJ2-5, with 9 bases aligning to TRBD1. V lost 1 base, J lost 2 bases, and 2 bases stayed unmatched. This CDR3 has 15 residues. Germline values: CDR1 SGHNT, CDR2 YENEEA. CDR3 nucleotides: TGTGCCAGCAGCTTAGCGACAGGGGGGCAAGAGACCCAGTACTTC. This codes for CASSLATGGQETQYF.

V gene TRBV9 combines with J gene TRBJ1-2; 7 bases are shared with TRBD1. The V segment lost 4 bases and the J segment 4 bases; nucleotides outside the gene matches: 7. The CDR3 spans 14 residues. Germline V gene sequence: CDR1 SGDLS, CDR2 YYNGEE. For the CDR3, the DNA is TGTGCCAGCAGCTCCCACAGGGGACCCTATGGCTACACCTTC. Protein: CASSSHRGPYGYTF.

The CDR3 nucleotides read TGTGCCAGCAGTACTCAAGGAATCAACTCCTACGAGCAGTACTTC. This encodes CASSTQGINSYEQYF. The chain couples TRBV28 to TRBJ2-7; D not certain. The CDR3 spans 15 residues. The V and J ends lost 5 bases and 0 bases respectively, with 14 bases between them. The germline CDR1 and CDR2 sequences are MDHEN and SYDVKM.

The chain has TRBV7-2 and TRBJ2-3, with TRBD2 as a possible D gene (7 bases). Germline V gene data show CDR1 as SGHTA and CDR2 as FQGNSA. This CDR3 has 14 amino acids. With 5 bases removed from V and 2 bases from J, the gap between germline ends came to 11 bases. DNA of the CDR3: TGTGCCAGCAGCCCGGGGGGCGACACAGATACGCAGTATTTT. This gives the protein CASSPGGDTDTQYF.

This clonotype came up many times. The gene calls are TRBV30 and TRBJ1-2, with D unclear. From germline, CDR1 is GTSNPN and CDR2 SVGIG (reference sequence). CDR3 length: 17 amino acids. Between the trimmed V and J ends, which lost 2 bases and 1 base, there was a span of 20 bases. The CDR3 reads CAWSPQLPYKLNYGYTF. CDR3 DNA sequence: TGTGCCTGGAGTCCCCAGCTTCCATACAAACTTAACTATGGCTACACCTTC.

This sequence joins TRBV2 and TRBJ2-3, with 7 positions matching TRBD1. Trimming at V came to 6 bases and at J to 2 bases, leaving 5 bases not matched to a gene. This CDR3 region has 14 residues. The germline gives CDR1 SNHLY, CDR2 FYNNEI. The CDR3 protein is CASRRQGNTDTQYF. The DNA for the CDR3 is TGTGCCAGCAGACGACAGGGTAACACAGATACGCAGTATTTT. The entire variable domain, with the rest obtained from reference TRBV2 and TRBJ2-3, is as follows: EPEVTQTPSHQVTQMGQEVILRCVPISNHLYFYWYRQILGQKVEFLVSFYNNEISEKSEIFDDQFSVERPDGSNFTLKIRSTKLEDSAMYFCASRRQGNTDTQYFGPGTRLTVL.

The chain joins TRBV7-9 to TRBJ2-5; TRBD2 agrees at 8 bases. Germline CDR1 SEHNR, CDR2 FQNEAQ (reference sequence). V lost 2 bases, J lost 2 bases, and 4 bases stayed unmatched. The CDR3 runs 15 residues. The CDR3 DNA follows: TGTGCCAGCAGCTTACGGTCTAGCGGGCAAGAGACCCAGTACTTC. This sequence encodes CASSLRSSGQETQYF.

V is TRBV7-8 and J is TRBJ1-1; D might be TRBD1 (5 bases). Trimming shortened V by 7 bases and J by 6 bases, and 18 bases separated the two germline ends. Germline CDR1 and CDR2: SGHVS and FQNEAQ. The CDR3 contains 14 residues. CDR3 DNA: TGTGCCAGCACCCGTTCCGGGGGTGTAGCTGAAGCTTTCTTT. Its translation is CASTRSGGVAEAFF.

CDR3 region: CASNQGGATTGELFF. The CDR3 nucleotides read TGTGCCAGCAACCAGGGAGGGGCGACTACCGGGGAGCTGTTTTTT. The V gene is TRBV7-3, the J gene TRBJ2-2, with TRBD2 matching over 7 bases. Germline V gene lookup returns CDR1 SGHTA and CDR2 FQGTGA. V gave up 7 bases and J gave up 5 bases; unmatched junction bases: 10. The CDR3 runs 15 residues.

Concerning this clonotype: Sequence at one end of the junction differs from germline and may be a read error. V and J are TRBV6-6 and TRBJ2-3; the match to TRBD2 covers 11 bases. The germline V gene has CDR1 MNHNY and CDR2 SVGAGI (reference sequence). CDR3 length: 16 residues. CDR3: CASSWSTSGAEDTQYF. The CDR3 bases are TGTGCCAGCAGTTGGTCGACTAGCGGGGCTGAAGATACACAGTATTTT.

The J gene is TRBJ2-7, the V gene TRBV4-1, with D possibly TRBD2 on 5 matching bases. The CDR3 is 16 amino acids. V lost 0 bases to trimming and J lost 5 bases, with 17 bases between them. Germline assignment: CDR1 MGHRA and CDR2 YSYEKL. Written as DNA, the CDR3 is TGCGCCAGCAGCCAAGATTTGGCTACGGGGTCCCACGAGCAGTACTTC. Protein product: CASSQDLATGSHEQYF.

This clonotype was recorded once. V and J are TRBV3-1 and TRBJ2-5, with D perhaps being TRBD1 or TRBD2 (6 bases each). Germline CDR1 is LGHDT and CDR2 is YNNKEL (reference sequence). This CDR3 comprises 15 residues. With 0 bases removed from V and 7 bases from J, the gap between germline ends came to 15 bases. The CDR3 DNA reads as TGTGCCAGCAGCCAAGATGCCACCAAGGGGGGGACCCAGTACTTC. The encoded protein is CASSQDATKGGTQYF.

Written as DNA, the CDR3 is TGCAGTGCTAGAGATCCTGGGCAAGAGACCCAGTACTTC. Translating it yields CSARDPGQETQYF. V usage is TRBV20-1 and J usage is TRBJ2-5; D is ambiguous. The CDR3 runs 13 residues. The V gene's germline CDR1 is DFQATT and CDR2 SNEGSKA (reference sequence). The germline V and J ends were trimmed by 0 bases and 2 bases, with 7 bases remaining between them.

Points on this clonotype: At one boundary the junction diverges from the germline segment, which might be a read error. The rearrangement uses TRBV29-1 and TRBJ2-1; TRBD1 aligns across 9 bases. Per germline, CDR1 SQVTM and CDR2 ANQGSEA. This CDR3 has 14 amino acids. CDR3 region: CSVVDRGSHNEQFF. CDR3 bases: TGCAGCGTTGTGGACAGGGGCTCCCACAATGAGCAGTTCTTC.

V and J are TRBV4-2 and TRBJ2-5; tentatively, D is TRBD2 (5 bases). The CDR3 totals 19 residues. V lost 0 bases and J lost 3, with 23 bases in between. CDR1 LGHNA and CDR2 YNFKEQ come from the germline V gene. This CDR3 reads CASSQEFASSTIAKETQYF. Written as DNA, the CDR3 is TGTGCCAGCAGCCAAGAATTTGCGTCTAGCACCATAGCAAAAGAGACCCAGTACTTC.

The V gene is TRBV7-2, the J gene TRBJ2-3; 8 nucleotides agree with TRBD2. The CDR3 is 15 amino acids. The germline V gene encodes CDR1 SGHTA and CDR2 FQGNSA. The J segment lost 8 bases and the V segment lost 6 bases, leaving 13 bases of the junction unmatched. The CDR3: CASSPSSGGRGTQYF. The CDR3 DNA follows: TGTGCCAGCAGTCCGTCGAGCGGGGGACGGGGTACGCAGTATTTT.

The chain has TRBV6-5 and TRBJ2-3; TRBD1 matches at 7 bases. The J segment lost 0 bases and the V segment lost 8 bases, leaving 5 bases of the junction unmatched. CDR1 and CDR2 from the germline V gene are MNHEY and SVGAGI. This CDR3 has 14 residues. The CDR3 nucleotides are TGTGCCAGCCTGGACAGGAGTAGCACAGATACGCAGTATTTT. This encodes CASLDRSSTDTQYF.

This clonotype came up a few times. The rearrangement links TRBV7-3 to TRBJ2-7, with a possible D match to TRBD1 (6 bases). CDR1 and CDR2 (germline): SGHTA, FQGTGA. V was shortened by 4 bases and J by 5 bases, with 12 bases between the two germline ends. This CDR3 contains 13 residues. The CDR3 region has the DNA TGTGCCAGCAGCTCGACAGGTTCGAACGAGCAGTACTTC. The encoded protein is CASSSTGSNEQYF.